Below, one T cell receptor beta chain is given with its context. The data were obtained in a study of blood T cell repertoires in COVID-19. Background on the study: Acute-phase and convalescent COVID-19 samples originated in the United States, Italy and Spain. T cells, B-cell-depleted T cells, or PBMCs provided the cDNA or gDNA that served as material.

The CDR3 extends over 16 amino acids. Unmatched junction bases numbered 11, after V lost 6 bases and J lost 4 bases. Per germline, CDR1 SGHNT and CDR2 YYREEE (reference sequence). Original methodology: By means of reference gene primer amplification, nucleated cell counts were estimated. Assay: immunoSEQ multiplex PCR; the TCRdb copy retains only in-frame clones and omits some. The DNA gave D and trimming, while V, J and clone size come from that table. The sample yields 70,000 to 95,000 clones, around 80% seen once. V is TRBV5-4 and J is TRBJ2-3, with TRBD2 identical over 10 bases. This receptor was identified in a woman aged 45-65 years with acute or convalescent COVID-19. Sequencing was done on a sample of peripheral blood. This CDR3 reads CASTNAGTSVADTQYF. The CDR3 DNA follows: TGTGCCAGCACCAACGCCGGGACTAGCGTGGCAGATACGCAGTATTTT.